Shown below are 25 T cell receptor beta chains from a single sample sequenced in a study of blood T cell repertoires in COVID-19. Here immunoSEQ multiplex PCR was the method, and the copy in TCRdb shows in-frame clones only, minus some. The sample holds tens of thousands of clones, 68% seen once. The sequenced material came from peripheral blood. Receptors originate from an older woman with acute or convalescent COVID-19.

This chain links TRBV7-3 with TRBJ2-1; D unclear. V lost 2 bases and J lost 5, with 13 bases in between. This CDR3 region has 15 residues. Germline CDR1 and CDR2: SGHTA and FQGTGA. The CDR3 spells CASSLGPLSNNEQFF. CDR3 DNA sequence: TGTGCCAGCAGCTTAGGTCCCCTAAGCAACAATGAGCAGTTCTTC.

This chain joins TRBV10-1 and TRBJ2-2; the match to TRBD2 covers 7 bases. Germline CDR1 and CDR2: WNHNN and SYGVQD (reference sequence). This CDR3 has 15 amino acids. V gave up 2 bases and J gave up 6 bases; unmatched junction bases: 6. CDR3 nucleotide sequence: TGCGCCAGCAGTGAGACGACGGCGGGGGCCGGGGAGCTGTTTTTT. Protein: CASSETTAGAGELFF.

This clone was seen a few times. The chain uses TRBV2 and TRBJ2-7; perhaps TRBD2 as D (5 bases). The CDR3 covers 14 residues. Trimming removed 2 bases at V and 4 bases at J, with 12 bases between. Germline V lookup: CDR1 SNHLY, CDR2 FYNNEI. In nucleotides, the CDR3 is TGTGCCAGCAGTGAACCTCGCGGAGGATACGAGCAGTACTTC. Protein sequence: CASSEPRGGYEQYF.

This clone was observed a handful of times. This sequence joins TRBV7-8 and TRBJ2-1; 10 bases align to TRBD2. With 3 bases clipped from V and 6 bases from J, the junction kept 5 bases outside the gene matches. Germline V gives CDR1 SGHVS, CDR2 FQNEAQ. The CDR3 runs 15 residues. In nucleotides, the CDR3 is TGTGCCAGCAGCTTTAGCGGGAGGCTCTTCAATGAGCAGTTCTTC. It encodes CASSFSGRLFNEQFF.

CDR3 DNA sequence: TGCGCCAGCAGTCAAGGGGGAGCGAGAACTGAAGCTTTCTTT. It encodes CASSQGGARTEAFF. This chain connects TRBV5-1 to TRBJ1-1; D is possibly TRBD1 (6 bases). Deletions cut 5 bases from V and 5 bases from J, with 16 bases between. Looked up from germline, CDR1 is SGHRS and CDR2 is YFSETQ. The CDR3 spans 14 residues.

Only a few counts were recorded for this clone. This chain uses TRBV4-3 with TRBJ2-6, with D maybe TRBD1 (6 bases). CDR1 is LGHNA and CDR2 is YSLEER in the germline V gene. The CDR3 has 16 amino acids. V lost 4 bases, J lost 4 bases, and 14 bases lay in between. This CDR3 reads CASSLFTGTGANVLTF. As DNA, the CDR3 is TGCGCCAGCAGCCTATTTACAGGGACAGGGGCCAACGTCCTGACTTTC.

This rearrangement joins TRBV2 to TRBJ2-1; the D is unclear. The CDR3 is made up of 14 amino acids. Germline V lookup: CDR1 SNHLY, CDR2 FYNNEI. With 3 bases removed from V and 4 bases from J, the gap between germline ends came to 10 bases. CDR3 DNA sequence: TGTGCCAGCAGTGACCGGAGTTGGTACAATGAGCAGTTCTTC. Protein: CASSDRSWYNEQFF.

The CDR3 sequence is CASSGRLTDTQYF. For the CDR3, the DNA is TGTGCCAGCAGCGGAAGACTAACAGATACGCAGTATTTT. The chain recombines TRBV11-2 with TRBJ2-3, with a tentative D call TRBD2 (5 bases). The germline V gene encodes CDR1 SGHAT and CDR2 FQNNGV. Deletions cut 5 bases from V and 3 bases from J, with 9 bases between. This CDR3 is 13 amino acids long.

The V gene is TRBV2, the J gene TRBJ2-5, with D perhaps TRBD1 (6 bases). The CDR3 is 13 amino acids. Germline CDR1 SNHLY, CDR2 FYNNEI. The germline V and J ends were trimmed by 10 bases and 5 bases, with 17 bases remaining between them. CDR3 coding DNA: TGTGCCACCGTAAGACAGGTCGTTGAGACCCAGTACTTC. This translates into CATVRQVVETQYF.

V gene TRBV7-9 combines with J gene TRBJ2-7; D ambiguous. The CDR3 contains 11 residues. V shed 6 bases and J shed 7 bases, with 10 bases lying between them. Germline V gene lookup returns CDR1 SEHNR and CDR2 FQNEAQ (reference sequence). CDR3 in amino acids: CASSPAREQYF. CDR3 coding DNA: TGTGCCAGCAGTCCCGCGCGGGAGCAGTACTTC. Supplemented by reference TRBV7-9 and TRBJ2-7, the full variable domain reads DTGVSQNPRHKITKRGQNVTFRCDPISEHNRLYWYRQTLGQGPEFLTYFQNEAQLEKSRLLSDRFSAERPKGSFSTLEIQRTEQGDSAMYLCASSPAREQYFGPGTRLTVT.

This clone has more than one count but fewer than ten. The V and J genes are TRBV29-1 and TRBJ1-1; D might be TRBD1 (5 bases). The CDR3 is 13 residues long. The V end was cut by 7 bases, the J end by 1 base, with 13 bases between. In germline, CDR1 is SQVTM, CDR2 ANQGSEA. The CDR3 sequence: CSADKGRNTEAFF. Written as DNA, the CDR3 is TGCAGCGCCGATAAGGGGCGGAACACTGAAGCTTTCTTT.

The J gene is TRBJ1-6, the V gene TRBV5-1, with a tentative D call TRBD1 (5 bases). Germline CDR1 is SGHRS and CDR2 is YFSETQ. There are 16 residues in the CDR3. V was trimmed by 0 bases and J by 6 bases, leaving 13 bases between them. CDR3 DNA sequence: TGCGCCAGCAGCTTGGAAGGGGCGGCCTTTAATTCACCCCTCCACTTT. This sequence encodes CASSLEGAAFNSPLHF.

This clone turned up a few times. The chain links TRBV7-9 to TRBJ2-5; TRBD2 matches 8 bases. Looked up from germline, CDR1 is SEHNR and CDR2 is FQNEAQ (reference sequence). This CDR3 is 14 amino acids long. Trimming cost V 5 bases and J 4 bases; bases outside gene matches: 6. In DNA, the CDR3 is TGTGCCAGCAGCCCGGGACTAGGAGCAGAGACCCAGTACTTC. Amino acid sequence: CASSPGLGAETQYF.

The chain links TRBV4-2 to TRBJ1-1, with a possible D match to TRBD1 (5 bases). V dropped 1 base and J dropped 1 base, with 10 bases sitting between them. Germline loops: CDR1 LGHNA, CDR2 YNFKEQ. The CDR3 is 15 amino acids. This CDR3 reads CASSQVGLQNTEAFF. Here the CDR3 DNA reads TGTGCCAGCAGCCAAGTGGGACTTCAGAACACTGAAGCTTTCTTT.

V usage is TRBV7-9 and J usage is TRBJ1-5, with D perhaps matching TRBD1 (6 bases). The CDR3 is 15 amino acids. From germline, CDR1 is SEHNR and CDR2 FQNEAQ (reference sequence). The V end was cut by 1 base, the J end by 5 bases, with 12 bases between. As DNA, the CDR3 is TGTGCCAGCAGCTTAGAAACTGAGGGGGATCAGCCCCAGCATTTT. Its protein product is CASSLETEGDQPQHF.

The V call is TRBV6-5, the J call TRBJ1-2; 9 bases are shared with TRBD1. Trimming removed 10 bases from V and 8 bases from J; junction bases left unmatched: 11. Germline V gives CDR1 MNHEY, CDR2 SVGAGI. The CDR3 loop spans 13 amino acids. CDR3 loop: CATHLTGGKGYTF. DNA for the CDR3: TGTGCCACCCACCTGACAGGGGGGAAGGGCTACACCTTC.

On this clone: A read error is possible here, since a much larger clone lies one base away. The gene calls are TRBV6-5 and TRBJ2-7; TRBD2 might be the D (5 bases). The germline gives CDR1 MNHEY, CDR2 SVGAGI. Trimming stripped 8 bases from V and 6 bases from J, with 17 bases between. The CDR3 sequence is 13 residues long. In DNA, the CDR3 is TGTGCCAGCGGAGTACTACCACGGGGCGAGCAGTACTTC. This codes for CASGVLPRGEQYF.

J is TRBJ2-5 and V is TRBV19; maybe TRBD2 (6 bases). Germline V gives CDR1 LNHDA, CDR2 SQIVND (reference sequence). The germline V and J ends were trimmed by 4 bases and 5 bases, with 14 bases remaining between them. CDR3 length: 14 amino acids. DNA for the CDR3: TGTGCCAGTAGTAATGAGGGAGGCGCGGAGACCCAGTACTTC. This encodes CASSNEGGAETQYF.

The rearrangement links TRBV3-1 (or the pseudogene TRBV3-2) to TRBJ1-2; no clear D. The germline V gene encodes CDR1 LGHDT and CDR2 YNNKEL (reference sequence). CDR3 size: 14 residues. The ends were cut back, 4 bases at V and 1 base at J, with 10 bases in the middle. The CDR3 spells CASSPRGVNYGYTF. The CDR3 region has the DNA TGTGCCAGCAGCCCCCGCGGGGTTAACTATGGCTACACCTTC.

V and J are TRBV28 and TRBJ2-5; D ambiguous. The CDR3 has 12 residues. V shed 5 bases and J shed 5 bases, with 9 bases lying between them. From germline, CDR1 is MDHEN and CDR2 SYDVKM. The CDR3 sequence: CASSPPRETQYF. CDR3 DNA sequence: TGTGCCAGCAGTCCCCCGAGGGAGACCCAGTACTTC.

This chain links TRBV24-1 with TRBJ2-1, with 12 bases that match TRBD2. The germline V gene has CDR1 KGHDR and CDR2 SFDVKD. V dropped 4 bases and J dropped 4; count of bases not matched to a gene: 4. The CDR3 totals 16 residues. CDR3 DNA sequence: TGTGCCACCAGTGACGCTAGCGGGAGGGAATACAATGAGCAGTTCTTC. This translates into CATSDASGREYNEQFF.

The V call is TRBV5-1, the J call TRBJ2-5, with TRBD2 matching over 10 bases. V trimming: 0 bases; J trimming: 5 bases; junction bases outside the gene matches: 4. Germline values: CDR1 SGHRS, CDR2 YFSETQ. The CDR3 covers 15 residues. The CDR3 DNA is TGCGCCAGCAGCTTGGTCCGGACTAGCGGCGAGACCCAGTACTTC. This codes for CASSLVRTSGETQYF.

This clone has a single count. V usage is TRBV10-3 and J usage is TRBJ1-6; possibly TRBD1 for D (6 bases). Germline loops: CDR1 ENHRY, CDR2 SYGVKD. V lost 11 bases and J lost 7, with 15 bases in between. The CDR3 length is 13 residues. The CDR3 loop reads CALRTDLNSPLHF. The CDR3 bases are TGTGCCCTCCGGACAGACTTAAATTCACCCCTCCACTTT.

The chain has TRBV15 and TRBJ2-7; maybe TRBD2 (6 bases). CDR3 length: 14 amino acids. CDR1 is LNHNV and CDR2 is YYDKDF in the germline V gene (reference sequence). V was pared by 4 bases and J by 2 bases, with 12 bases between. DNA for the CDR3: TGTGCCACCAGCACGACTAGTACACCCTACGAGCAGTACTTC. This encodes CATSTTSTPYEQYF.

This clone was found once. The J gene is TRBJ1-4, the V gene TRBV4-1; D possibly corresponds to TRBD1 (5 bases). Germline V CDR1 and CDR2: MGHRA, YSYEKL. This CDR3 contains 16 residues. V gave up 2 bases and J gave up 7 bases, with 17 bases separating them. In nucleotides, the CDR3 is TGCGCCAGCAGCCAATCCCTTAGGGGAAACGGTGAAAAACTGTTTTTT. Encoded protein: CASSQSLRGNGEKLFF.